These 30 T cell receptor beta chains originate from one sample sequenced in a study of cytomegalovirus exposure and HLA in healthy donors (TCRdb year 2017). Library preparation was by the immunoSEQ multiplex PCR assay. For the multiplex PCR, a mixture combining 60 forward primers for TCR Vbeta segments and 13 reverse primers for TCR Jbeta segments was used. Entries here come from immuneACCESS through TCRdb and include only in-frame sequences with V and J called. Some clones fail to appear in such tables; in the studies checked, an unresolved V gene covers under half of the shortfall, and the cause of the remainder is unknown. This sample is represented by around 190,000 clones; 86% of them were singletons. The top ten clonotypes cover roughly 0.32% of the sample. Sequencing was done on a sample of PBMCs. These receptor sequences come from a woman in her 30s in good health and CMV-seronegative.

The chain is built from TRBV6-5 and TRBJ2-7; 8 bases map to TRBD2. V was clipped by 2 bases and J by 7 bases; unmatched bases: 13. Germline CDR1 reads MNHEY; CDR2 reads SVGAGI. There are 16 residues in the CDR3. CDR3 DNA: TGTGCCAGCAGTTACGACGAGACAGCGGGAGCTGGGGAGCAGTACTTC. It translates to CASSYDETAGAGEQYF.

The CDR3 sequence is CASSPRAGNAGELFF. CDR3 sequence (DNA): TGTGCCAGCTCACCTCGAGCGGGAAACGCTGGGGAGCTGTTTTTT. The chain has TRBV18 and TRBJ2-2; 7 bases line up with TRBD2. This CDR3 has 15 amino acids. V was clipped by 3 bases and J by 8 bases; unmatched bases: 9. From germline, CDR1 is KGHSH and CDR2 LQKENI.

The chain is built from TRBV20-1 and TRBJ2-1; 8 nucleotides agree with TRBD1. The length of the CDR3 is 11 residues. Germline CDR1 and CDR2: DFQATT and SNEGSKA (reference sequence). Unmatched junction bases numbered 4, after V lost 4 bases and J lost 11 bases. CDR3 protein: CSATGTGQQFF. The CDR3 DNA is TGCAGTGCTACGGGGACAGGCCAGCAGTTCTTC.

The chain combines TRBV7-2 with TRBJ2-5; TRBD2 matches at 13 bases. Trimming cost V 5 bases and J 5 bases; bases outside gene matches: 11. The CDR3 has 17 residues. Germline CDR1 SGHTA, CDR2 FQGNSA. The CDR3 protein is CASSLRTSGSFRETQYF. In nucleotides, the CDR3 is TGTGCCAGCAGCCTCCGGACTAGCGGGAGTTTTAGGGAGACCCAGTACTTC.

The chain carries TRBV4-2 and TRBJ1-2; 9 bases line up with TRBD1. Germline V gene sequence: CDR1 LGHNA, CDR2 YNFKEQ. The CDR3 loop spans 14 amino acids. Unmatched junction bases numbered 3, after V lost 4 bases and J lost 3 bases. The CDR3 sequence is CASSPRTGDYGYTF. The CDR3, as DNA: TGTGCCAGCAGCCCTAGGACAGGGGACTATGGCTACACCTTC.

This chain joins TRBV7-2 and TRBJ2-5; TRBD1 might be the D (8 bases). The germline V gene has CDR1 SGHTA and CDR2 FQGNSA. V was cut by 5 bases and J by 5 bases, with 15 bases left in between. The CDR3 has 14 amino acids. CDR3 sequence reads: CASSRTGRGETQYF. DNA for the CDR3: TGTGCCAGCAGCCGGACAGGGAGGGGGGAGACCCAGTACTTC.

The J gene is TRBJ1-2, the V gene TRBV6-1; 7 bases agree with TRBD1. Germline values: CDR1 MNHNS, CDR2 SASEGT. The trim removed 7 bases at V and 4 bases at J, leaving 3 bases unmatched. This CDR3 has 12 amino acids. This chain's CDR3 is CASTTGAYGYTF. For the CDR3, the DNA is TGTGCCAGCACTACAGGGGCCTATGGCTACACCTTC.

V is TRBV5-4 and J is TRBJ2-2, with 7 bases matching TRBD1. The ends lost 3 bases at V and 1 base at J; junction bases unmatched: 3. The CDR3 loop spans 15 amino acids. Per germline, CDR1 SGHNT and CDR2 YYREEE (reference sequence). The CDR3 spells CASSSGTVNTGELFF. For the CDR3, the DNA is TGTGCCAGCAGCTCCGGGACAGTGAACACCGGGGAGCTGTTTTTT.

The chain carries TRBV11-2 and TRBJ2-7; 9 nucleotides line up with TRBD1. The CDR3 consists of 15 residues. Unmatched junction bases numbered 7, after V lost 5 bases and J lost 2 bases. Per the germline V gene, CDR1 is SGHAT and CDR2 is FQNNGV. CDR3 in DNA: TGTGCCAGCAGCCCGGCAGGGACAGGGACCTACGAGCAGTACTTC. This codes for CASSPAGTGTYEQYF.

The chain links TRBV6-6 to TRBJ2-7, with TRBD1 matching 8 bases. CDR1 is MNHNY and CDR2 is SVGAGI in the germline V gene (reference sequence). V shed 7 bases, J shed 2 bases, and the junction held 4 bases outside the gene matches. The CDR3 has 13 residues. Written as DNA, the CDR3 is TGTGCCAGCACCGAGACAGGGGCCTACGAGCAGTACTTC. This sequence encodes CASTETGAYEQYF.

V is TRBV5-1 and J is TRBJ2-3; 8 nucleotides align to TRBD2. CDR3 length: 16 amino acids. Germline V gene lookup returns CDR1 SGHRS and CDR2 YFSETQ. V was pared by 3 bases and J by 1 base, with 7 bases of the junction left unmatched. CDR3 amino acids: CASSSRAGGGTDTQYF. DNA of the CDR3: TGCGCCAGCAGCTCGCGGGCCGGGGGGGGCACAGATACGCAGTATTTT.

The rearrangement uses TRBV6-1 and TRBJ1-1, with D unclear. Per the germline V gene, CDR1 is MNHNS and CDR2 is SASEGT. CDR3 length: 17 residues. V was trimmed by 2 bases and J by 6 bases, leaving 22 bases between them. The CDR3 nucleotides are TGTGCCAGCAGTGAATTGCCCTGGTTAGAAGCAAGCTCTGAAGCTTTCTTT. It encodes CASSELPWLEASSEAFF.

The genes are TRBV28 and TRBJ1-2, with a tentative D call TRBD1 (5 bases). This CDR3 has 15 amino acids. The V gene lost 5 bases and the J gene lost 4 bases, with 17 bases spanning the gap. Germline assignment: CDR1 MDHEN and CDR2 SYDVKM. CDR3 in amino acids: CASSAPGIVAYGYTF. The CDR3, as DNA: TGTGCCAGCAGTGCCCCAGGGATAGTCGCCTATGGCTACACCTTC.

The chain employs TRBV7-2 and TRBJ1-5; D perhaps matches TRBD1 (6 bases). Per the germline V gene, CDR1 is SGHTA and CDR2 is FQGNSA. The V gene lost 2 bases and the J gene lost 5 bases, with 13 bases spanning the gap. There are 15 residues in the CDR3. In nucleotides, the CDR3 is TGTGCCAGCAGCTTATTGGTAGGACAGTATCAGCCCCAGCATTTT. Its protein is CASSLLVGQYQPQHF.

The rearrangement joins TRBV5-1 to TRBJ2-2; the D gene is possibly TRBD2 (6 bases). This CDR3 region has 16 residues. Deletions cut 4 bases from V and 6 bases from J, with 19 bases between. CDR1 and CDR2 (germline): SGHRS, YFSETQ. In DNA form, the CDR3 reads TGCGCCAGCAGCCCCGCATGGGACTTTGAGGCCGGGGAGCTGTTTTTT. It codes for CASSPAWDFEAGELFF. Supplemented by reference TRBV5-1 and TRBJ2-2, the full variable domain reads KAGVTQTPRYLIKTRGQQVTLSCSPISGHRSVSWYQQTPGQGLQFLFEYFSETQRNKGNFPGRFSGRQFSNSRSEMNVSTLELGDSALYLCASSPAWDFEAGELFFGEGSRLTVL.

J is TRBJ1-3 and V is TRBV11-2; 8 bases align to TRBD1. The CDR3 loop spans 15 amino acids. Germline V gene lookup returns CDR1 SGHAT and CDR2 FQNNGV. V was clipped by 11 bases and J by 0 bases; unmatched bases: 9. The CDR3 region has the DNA TGTGCCGAGACTGCACAGGGGGTCTCTGGAAACACCATATATTTT. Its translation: CAETAQGVSGNTIYF.

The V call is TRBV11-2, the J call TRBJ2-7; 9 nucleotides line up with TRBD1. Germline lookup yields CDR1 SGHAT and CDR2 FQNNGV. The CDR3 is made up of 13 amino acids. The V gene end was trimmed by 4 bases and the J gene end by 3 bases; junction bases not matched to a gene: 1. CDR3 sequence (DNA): TGTGCCAGCAGCTCGACAGGGGGCTACGAGCAGTACTTC. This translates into CASSSTGGYEQYF.

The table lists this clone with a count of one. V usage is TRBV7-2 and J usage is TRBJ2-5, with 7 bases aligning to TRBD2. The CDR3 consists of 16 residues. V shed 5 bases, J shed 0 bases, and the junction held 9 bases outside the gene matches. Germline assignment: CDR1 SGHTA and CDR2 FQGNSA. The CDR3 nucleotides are TGTGCCAGCAGCGGATCGAGCGGGACGTACCAAGAGACCCAGTACTTC. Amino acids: CASSGSSGTYQETQYF. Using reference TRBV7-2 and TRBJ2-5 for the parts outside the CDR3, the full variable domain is GAGVSQSPSNKVTEKGKDVELRCDPISGHTALYWYRQSLGQGLEFLIYFQGNSAPDKSGLPSDRFSAERTGGSVSTLTIQRTQQEDSAVYLCASSGSSGTYQETQYFGPGTRLLVL.

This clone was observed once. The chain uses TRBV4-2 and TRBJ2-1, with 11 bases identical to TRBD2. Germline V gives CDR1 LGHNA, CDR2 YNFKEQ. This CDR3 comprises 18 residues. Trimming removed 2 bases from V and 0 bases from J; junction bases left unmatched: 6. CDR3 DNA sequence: TGTGCCAGCAGCCAACGGACTAGCGGGTTGAGCTCCTACAATGAGCAGTTCTTC. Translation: CASSQRTSGLSSYNEQFF.

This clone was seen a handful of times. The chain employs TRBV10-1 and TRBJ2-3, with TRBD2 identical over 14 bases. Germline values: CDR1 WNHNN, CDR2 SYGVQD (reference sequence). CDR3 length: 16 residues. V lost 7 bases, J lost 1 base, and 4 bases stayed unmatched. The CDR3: CASTRLAGGGTDTQYF. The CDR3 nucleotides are TGCGCCAGCACTCGACTAGCGGGGGGGGGCACAGATACGCAGTATTTT.

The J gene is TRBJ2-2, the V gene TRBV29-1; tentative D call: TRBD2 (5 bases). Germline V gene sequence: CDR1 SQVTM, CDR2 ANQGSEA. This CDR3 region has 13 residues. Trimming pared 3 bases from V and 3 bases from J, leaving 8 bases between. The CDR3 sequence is CSVERAYTGELFF. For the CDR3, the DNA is TGCAGCGTTGAGCGGGCCTACACCGGGGAGCTGTTTTTT.

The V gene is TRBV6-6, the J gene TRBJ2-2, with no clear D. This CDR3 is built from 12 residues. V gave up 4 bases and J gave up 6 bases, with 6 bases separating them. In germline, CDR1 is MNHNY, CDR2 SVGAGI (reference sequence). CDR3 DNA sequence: TGTGCCAGCAGTTTAGGAGCCGGGGAGCTGTTTTTT. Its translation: CASSLGAGELFF.

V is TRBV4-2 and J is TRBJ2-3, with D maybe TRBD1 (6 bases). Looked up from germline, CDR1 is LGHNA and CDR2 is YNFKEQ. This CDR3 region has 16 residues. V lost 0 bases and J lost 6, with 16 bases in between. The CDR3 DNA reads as TGTGCCAGCAGCCAAGACCGGGACGCAGGGGTGGATACGCAGTATTTT. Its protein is CASSQDRDAGVDTQYF.

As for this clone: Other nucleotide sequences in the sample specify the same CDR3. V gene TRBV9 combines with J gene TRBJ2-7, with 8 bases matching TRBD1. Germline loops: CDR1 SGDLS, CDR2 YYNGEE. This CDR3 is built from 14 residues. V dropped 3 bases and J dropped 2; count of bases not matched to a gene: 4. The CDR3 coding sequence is TGTGCCAGCAGCGCCGGGACAGGCCCCTACGAGCAGTACTTC. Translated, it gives CASSAGTGPYEQYF.

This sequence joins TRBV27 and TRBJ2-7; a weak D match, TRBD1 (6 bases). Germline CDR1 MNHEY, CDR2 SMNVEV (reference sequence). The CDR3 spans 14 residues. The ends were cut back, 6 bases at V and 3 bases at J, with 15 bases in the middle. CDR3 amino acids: CASSLGQTVYEQYF. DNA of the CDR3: TGTGCCAGCAGCCTAGGACAGACCGTCTACGAGCAGTACTTC.

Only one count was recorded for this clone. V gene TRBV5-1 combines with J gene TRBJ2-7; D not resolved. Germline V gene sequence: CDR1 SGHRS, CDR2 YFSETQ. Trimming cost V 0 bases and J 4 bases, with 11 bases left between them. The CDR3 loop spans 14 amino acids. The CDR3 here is CASSLDSQLYEQYF. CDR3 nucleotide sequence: TGCGCCAGCAGCTTGGACAGCCAGTTGTACGAGCAGTACTTC. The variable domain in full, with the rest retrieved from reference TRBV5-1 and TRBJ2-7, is KAGVTQTPRYLIKTRGQQVTLSCSPISGHRSVSWYQQTPGQGLQFLFEYFSETQRNKGNFPGRFSGRQFSNSRSEMNVSTLELGDSALYLCASSLDSQLYEQYFGPGTRLTVT.

The DNA for the CDR3 is TGCGCCAGCAGCCGAGACAGGGGGGCCTACGAGCAGTACTTC. The encoded protein is CASSRDRGAYEQYF. The chain has TRBV4-1 and TRBJ2-5; 9 nucleotides align to TRBD1. The J call may be faulty, since TRBJ2-7 better matches the DNA end. Germline CDR1 is MGHRA and CDR2 is YSYEKL. The CDR3 sequence is 14 residues long.

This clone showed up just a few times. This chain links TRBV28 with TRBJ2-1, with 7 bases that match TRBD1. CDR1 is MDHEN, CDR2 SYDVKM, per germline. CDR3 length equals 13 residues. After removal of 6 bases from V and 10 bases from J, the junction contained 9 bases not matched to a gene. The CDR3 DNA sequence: TGTGCCAGCAGCCCGACAGGGAGCTGGGAGCAGTTCTTC. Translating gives CASSPTGSWEQFF.

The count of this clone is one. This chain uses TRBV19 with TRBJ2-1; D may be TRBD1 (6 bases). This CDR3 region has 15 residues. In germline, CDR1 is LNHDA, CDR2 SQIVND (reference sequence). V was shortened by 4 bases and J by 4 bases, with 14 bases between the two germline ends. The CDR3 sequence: CASSNRGQTYNEQFF. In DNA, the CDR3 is TGTGCCAGTAGTAATCGTGGACAGACGTACAATGAGCAGTTCTTC.

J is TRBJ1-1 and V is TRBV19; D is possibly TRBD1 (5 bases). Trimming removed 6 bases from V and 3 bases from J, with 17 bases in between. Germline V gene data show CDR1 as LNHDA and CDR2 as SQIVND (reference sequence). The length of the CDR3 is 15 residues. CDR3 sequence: CASRVSGGGDTEAFF. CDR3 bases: TGTGCCAGTAGAGTGTCCGGCGGGGGTGACACTGAAGCTTTCTTT.